This record covers a single TCR beta chain. In this sample, this clonotype turned up many times. Its target antigen remains unknown. Base qualities are missing; no much larger clone stands one base away. This record comes from a study of identical twins (dated by TCRdb to 2016 to 2017). Turning to the overall study: To test whether fetal clonotypes persist, this study deep-sequenced TCR alpha and beta repertoires from monozygotic twins, from unrelated adults of various ages, and from cord blood. To rule out contamination, replicate twin experiments were performed at different times with different library preparation protocols. Findings and caveats that apply to the study as a whole: Fewer insertions were carried by abundant cord blood beta clonotypes; a weaker similar trend was observed in young adult naive repertoires, while no such trend was observed in memory repertoires. Compared with coincidental sharing between unrelated individuals, an excess of low generation-probability sequences was observed among out-of-frame TCR alpha sequences shared between twins. Zero-insertion analyses could be partly confounded by invariant T cells such as MAIT and iNKT, although diverse VJ usage argued against such confounding for most clonotypes. In monozygotic twins, out-of-frame TCR alpha sharing was systematically underestimated by recombination models, although the models agreed with sharing between unrelated individuals. Because the same donors could not be followed over many years, the conclusions depended on cross-sectional statistical analysis. A weaker excess of twin sharing was found in beta out-of-frame sequences because the signal-to-noise ratio was lowered by fewer shared sequences.

Library preparation was by 5' RACE. For sequencing, an Illumina HiSeq 2000 was employed. Template switching added a universal primer binding site, and the final cDNA carried a unique molecular identifier that allowed TCR cDNA molecules to be counted accurately. First-strand cDNA for TCR alpha and beta chains was synthesized from specific primers in the conserved constant-segment region. Each cDNA library was double barcoded, with a SMART-Mk sample barcode plus Illumina barcodes, to control for contamination. TruSeq adapter sequences and Illumina sample barcodes were added in two successive PCR steps. The Illumina HiSeq platform was used with custom primers to sequence TCR alpha and beta cDNA libraries. Concerning the study's data processing: MiGEC was used to process raw reads and extract unique molecular identifiers, and MiXCR was used to find CDR3 positions. For each individual, recombination models were inferred using an EM algorithm with the repgenHMM and IGoR tools. Shared clonotypes were analyzed with the tcR package in R, and sharing was normalized by the product of cloneset sizes. To study raw recombination without the effects of thymic and clonal selection, out-of-frame nonproductive sequences were analyzed. TCRdb trimmed the raw reads at Q25, called clones with MiXCR and kept productive beta chains. Every distinct CDR3 protein forms one entry, paired with its most common genes and DNA. TCRdb's processing, not the study's, gives the V and J calls here. The sample yields around 570,000 distinct CDR3 sequences; roughly 9.5% were counted once. Of the sample, 2.5% to 3% falls within the top ten clones.

Every donor was a healthy Caucasian. Three pairs of female monozygotic twins, all aged 18 to 29 years, were included in the twin cohort. RNA for TCR libraries was isolated from peripheral blood mononuclear cells. Measured from the cysteine to the phenylalanine, the CDR3 is 15 residues long. The retained sequence is limited to the CDR3, 45 bases, with the frame set at the first base. For this chain, trimming is 0 bases at the V end and 5 bases at the J end, and the number of junction bases without a gene match is 1. Based on the germline V gene, the CDR1 and CDR2 sequences are MNHEY and SVGAGI. The same specimen was also included in a second study, on yellow fever vaccine responses in identical twins. As noted in the second study: The T cell response to vaccination in identical twins was reported by the authors to appear partly convergent and partly personalized. Focusing on identical twins, the study followed the T cell clones that responded to the vaccine, and did so with precision.

Sequencing input: PBMCs. The chain uses TRBV6-5 and TRBJ2-7, with 13 bases aligning to TRBD2. This clonotype originated in a woman between 18 and 29 years old in good health. DNA sequence: TGTGCCAGCAGTTACTCGGGGACTAGCGGGAACGAGCAGTACTTC. Its protein product is CASSYSGTSGNEQYF.